Shown below are 12 T cell receptor beta chains from a single sample sequenced in a study of OX40 agonist ivuxolimab in advanced cancers. Clones were read by immunoSEQ multiplex PCR, and TCRdb kept only the in-frame ones, dropping some. The sample has 65,000 to 85,000 clones; roughly 87% are singletons. The starting material was CD4+ or CD8+ T cells sorted from blood, obtained in a trial of the OX40 agonist ivuxolimab. These receptors all stem from an adult with an advanced solid tumor such as melanoma, head and neck, liver or kidney cancer.

Points on this clone: Lacking the conserved final phenylalanine or tryptophan, this CDR3 likely reflects a read error. No DNA is shown, since the ends of the CDR3 on it are uncertain; the CDR3 is the one TCRdb lists. The chain couples TRBV6-4 to TRBJ1-6. CDR1 MRHNA and CDR2 SNTAGT come from the germline V gene. The CDR3 is 13 amino acids long, termini counted. CDR3 in amino acids: CASSDPNLHRDPK.

The V call is TRBV9, the J call TRBJ1-2; D possibly corresponds to TRBD1 (6 bases). Trimming took 1 base from V and 3 from J, leaving 7 bases between them. There are 13 residues in the CDR3. Germline V lookup: CDR1 SGDLS, CDR2 YYNGEE. The CDR3 region has the DNA TGTGCCAGCAGCGTAAGGGGGGACTATGGCTACACCTTC. It yields the protein CASSVRGDYGYTF.

This chain connects TRBV19 to TRBJ2-1, with D tentatively TRBD1 (6 bases). The V end lost 5 bases, the J end lost 3 bases, and 8 bases lay between the germline ends. CDR3 length equals 13 residues. Germline V gene lookup returns CDR1 LNHDA and CDR2 SQIVND (reference sequence). CDR3 nucleotide sequence: TGTGCCAGTAGTGGGACAATCTACAATGAGCAGTTCTTC. Translating gives CASSGTIYNEQFF. Drawing the rest from reference TRBV19 and TRBJ2-1, the complete variable domain is DGGITQSPKYLFRKEGQNVTLSCEQNLNHDAMYWYRQDPGQGLRLIYYSQIVNDFQKGDIAEGYSVSREKKESFPLTVTSAQKNPTAFYLCASSGTIYNEQFFGPGTRLTVL.

This clone was counted a few times. The genes are TRBV29-1 and TRBJ1-1; 7 nucleotides match TRBD1. Germline lookup yields CDR1 SQVTM and CDR2 ANQGSEA. The ends lost 4 bases at V and 0 bases at J; junction bases unmatched: 2. This CDR3 has 13 residues. The CDR3 nucleotides are TGCAGCGTTGCGGGACAGATGAACACTGAAGCTTTCTTT. Translation: CSVAGQMNTEAFF.

The chain recombines TRBV29-1 with TRBJ2-7, with D possibly being TRBD2 (5 bases). There are 13 residues in the CDR3. Germline lookup yields CDR1 SQVTM and CDR2 ANQGSEA. The V end lost 7 bases, the J end lost 11 bases, and 24 bases lay between the germline ends. CDR3 region: CSGRLGASSEEYF. The CDR3, as DNA: TGCAGCGGTAGGCTAGGTGCCTCCTCGGAGGAGTACTTC.

This chain connects TRBV5-4 to TRBJ2-7; tentatively, D is TRBD1 or TRBD2 (5 bases each). Germline V CDR1 and CDR2: SGHNT, YYREEE (reference sequence). CDR3 size: 15 residues. Deletions cut 1 base from V and 3 bases from J, with 14 bases between. The CDR3 DNA sequence: TGTGCCAGCAGCTTGCCGGGACGAGAAAACTACGAGCAGTACTTC. This codes for CASSLPGRENYEQYF.

The chain is built from TRBV5-1 and TRBJ2-3, with D possibly called TRBD1 or TRBD2 (6 bases each). The V end was cut by 3 bases, the J end by 5 bases, with 16 bases between. Germline V lookup: CDR1 SGHRS, CDR2 YFSETQ. There are 15 residues in the CDR3. CDR3 sequence reads: CASSWGAGREDTQYF. The CDR3 DNA follows: TGCGCCAGCAGCTGGGGGGCGGGACGCGAAGATACGCAGTATTTT.

The rearrangement joins TRBV7-8 to TRBJ2-7; perhaps TRBD2 as D (5 bases). The ends were cut back, 4 bases at V and 4 bases at J, with 17 bases in the middle. The CDR3 loop spans 15 amino acids. The germline V gene has CDR1 SGHVS and CDR2 FQNEAQ. This chain's CDR3 is CASSSRRLAPYEQYF. CDR3 DNA: TGTGCCAGCAGCTCCAGACGGCTAGCACCGTACGAGCAGTACTTC.

The chain links TRBV5-6 to TRBJ1-1; TRBD1 might be the D (5 bases). Deletions cut 1 base from V and 4 bases from J, with 23 bases between. The CDR3 totals 18 residues. The germline gives CDR1 SGHDT, CDR2 YYEEEE. The CDR3 is CASSLLGSIEGIGTEAFF. As DNA, the CDR3 is TGTGCCAGCAGCTTGTTGGGGTCGATAGAGGGGATTGGCACTGAAGCTTTCTTT.

This chain joins TRBV5-1 and TRBJ2-7, with D possibly TRBD1 on 5 matching bases. Germline V gives CDR1 SGHRS, CDR2 YFSETQ. The CDR3 is 14 amino acids. V lost 4 bases to trimming and J lost 2 bases, with 13 bases between them. CDR3 sequence: CASSATVTTYEQYF. CDR3 DNA: TGCGCCAGCAGCGCGACAGTTACAACCTACGAGCAGTACTTC.

This clone was counted a single time. Here the CDR3 reads CASSLGVAGGPEETQYF. CDR3 DNA: TGCGCCAGCAGCTTGGGGGTAGCGGGAGGGCCCGAGGAGACCCAGTACTTC. The chain employs TRBV5-1 and TRBJ2-5; TRBD2 matches at 11 bases. V was pared by 0 bases and J by 5 bases, with 9 bases of the junction left unmatched. From germline, CDR1 is SGHRS and CDR2 YFSETQ. The CDR3 totals 17 residues.

The chain is built from TRBV15 and TRBJ2-5; TRBD2 aligns across 8 bases. Gene TRBJ2-7 matches the end of the DNA better, so the J call may be wrong. The CDR3 contains 18 residues. Germline V gene data show CDR1 as LNHNV and CDR2 as YYDKDF (reference sequence). The DNA of the CDR3 is TGTGCCACCAGCAGAGATTTTGGGAGCGGGAGAAGGTCCTACGAGCAGTACTTC. Amino acid sequence: CATSRDFGSGRRSYEQYF.